This record looks at one TCR beta chain sequence and its context. Sequencing was performed with immunoSEQ multiplex PCR; in TCRdb, only in-frame clones are kept and a portion is missing. The sample includes approximately 160,000 clones, about 86% of them seen just once. These data originate in a study of blood T cell repertoires in COVID-19. The origin of this receptor is a man aged 45-60 years who had recovered from COVID-19. Sample: PBMCs or T cells enriched from blood (not recorded which).

The CDR3 DNA sequence: TGTGCCAGCAGCTTGGGACTAGGGTACAATGAGCAGTTCTTC. It codes for CASSLGLGYNEQFF. This chain connects TRBV7-3 to TRBJ2-1; TRBD2 agrees at 8 bases. In germline, CDR1 is SGHTA, CDR2 FQGTGA. The CDR3 sequence is 14 residues long. The J segment lost 4 bases and the V segment lost 3 bases, leaving 2 bases of the junction unmatched.